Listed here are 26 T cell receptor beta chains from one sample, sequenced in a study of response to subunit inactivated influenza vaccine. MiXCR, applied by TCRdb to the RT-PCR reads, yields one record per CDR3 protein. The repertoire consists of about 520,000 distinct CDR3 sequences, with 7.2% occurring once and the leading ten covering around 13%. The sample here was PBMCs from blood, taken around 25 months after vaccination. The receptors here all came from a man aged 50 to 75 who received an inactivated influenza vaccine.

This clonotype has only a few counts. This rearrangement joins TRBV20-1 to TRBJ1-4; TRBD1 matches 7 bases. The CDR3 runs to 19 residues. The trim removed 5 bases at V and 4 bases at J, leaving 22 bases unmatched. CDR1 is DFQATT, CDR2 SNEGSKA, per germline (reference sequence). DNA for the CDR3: TGCAGTGCTTCCCACAGGGGAGACCAACGTTATCTCGTTAATGAAAAACTGTTTTTT. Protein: CSASHRGDQRYLVNEKLFF.

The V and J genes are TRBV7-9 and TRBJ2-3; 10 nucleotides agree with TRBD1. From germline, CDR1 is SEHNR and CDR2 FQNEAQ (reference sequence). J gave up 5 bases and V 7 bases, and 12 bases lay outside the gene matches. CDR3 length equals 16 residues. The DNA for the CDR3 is TGTGCCAGCAACCCCAGCCGGGACAGGGGTGTAGATACGCAGTATTTT. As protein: CASNPSRDRGVDTQYF.

The CDR3 DNA is TGTGCCAGCAGCTTTGGCCGCCTTGGGGGTGGGCAGCCCCAGCATTTT. Translated, it gives CASSFGRLGGGQPQHF. This chain uses TRBV7-2 with TRBJ1-5, with D possibly matching TRBD1 (5 bases). The CDR3 extends over 16 amino acids. Germline values: CDR1 SGHTA, CDR2 FQGNSA. Trimming shortened V by 3 bases and J by 7 bases, and 19 bases separated the two germline ends.

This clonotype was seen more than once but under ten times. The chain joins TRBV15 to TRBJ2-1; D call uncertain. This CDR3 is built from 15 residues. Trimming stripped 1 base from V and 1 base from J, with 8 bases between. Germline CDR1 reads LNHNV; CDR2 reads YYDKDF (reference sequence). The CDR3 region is CATSRASNSYNEQFF. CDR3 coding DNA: TGTGCCACCAGCAGAGCTTCCAATTCCTACAATGAGCAGTTCTTC.

The DNA for the CDR3 is TGCGCCAGCAGCCATCGGGCGACTAGCGGGGGGGCTCGTGGGGAGCTGTTTTTT. Encoded protein: CASSHRATSGGARGELFF. This chain joins TRBV4-1 and TRBJ2-2, with 14 positions matching TRBD2. The germline gives CDR1 MGHRA, CDR2 YSYEKL. This CDR3 region has 18 residues. Trimming cost V 3 bases and J 8 bases; bases outside gene matches: 11.

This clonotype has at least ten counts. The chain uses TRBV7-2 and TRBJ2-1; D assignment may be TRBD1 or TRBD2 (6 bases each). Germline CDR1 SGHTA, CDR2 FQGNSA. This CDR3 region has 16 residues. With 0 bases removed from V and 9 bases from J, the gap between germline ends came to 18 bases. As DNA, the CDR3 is TGTGCCAGCAGCTTAGCGGCAGGGGACTTACTAGGTGAGCAGTTCTTC. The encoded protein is CASSLAAGDLLGEQFF.

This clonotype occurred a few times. The CDR3 nucleotides read TGTGCCAGCAGAGCACCGAATGCCGGGGATGAGCAGTACTTC. Its protein is CASRAPNAGDEQYF. The J gene is TRBJ2-7, the V gene TRBV6-2 or TRBV6-3; possible D gene TRBD2, 5 bases. Germline V lookup: CDR1 MNHEY, CDR2 SVGEGT. The CDR3 covers 14 residues. V was shortened by 6 bases and J by 7 bases, with 19 bases between the two germline ends.

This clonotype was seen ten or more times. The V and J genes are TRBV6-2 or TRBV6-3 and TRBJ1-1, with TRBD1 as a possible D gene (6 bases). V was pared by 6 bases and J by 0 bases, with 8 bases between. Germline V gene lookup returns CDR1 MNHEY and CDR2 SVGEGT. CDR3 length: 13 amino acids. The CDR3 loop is CASRGHLNTEAFF. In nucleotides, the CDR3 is TGTGCCAGCAGGGGACACTTGAACACTGAAGCTTTCTTT.

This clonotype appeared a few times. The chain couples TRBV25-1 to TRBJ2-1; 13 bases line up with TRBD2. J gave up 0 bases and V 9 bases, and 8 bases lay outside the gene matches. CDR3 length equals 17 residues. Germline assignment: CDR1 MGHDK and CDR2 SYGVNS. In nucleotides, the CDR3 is TGTGCCAGGCTTCCCGGGACTAGCGGGAACTCCTACAATGAGCAGTTCTTC. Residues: CARLPGTSGNSYNEQFF. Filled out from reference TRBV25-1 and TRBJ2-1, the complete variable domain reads EADIYQTPRYLVIGTGKKITLECSQTMGHDKMYWYQQDPGMELHLIHYSYGVNSTEKGDLSSESTVSRIRTEHFPLTLESARPSHTSQYLCARLPGTSGNSYNEQFFGPGTRLTVL.

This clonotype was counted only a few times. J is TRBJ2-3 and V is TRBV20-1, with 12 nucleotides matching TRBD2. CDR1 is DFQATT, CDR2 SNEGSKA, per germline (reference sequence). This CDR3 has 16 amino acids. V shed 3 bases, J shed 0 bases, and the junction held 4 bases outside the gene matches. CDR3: CSASRLAGDSTDTQYF. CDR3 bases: TGCAGTGCTAGTCGACTAGCGGGAGACAGCACAGATACGCAGTATTTT.

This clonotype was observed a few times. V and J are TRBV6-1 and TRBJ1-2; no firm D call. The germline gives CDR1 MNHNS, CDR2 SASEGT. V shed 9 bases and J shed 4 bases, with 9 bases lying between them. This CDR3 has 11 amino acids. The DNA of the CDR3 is TGTGCCAGTACCTCGAGCTATGGCTACACCTTC. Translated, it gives CASTSSYGYTF.

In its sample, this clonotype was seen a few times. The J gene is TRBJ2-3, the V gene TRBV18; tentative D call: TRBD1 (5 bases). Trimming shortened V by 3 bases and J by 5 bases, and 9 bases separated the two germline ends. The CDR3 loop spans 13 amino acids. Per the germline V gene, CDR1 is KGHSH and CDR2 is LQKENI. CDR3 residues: CASSPTVGDTQYF. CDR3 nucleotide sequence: TGTGCCAGCTCACCGACAGTGGGAGATACGCAGTATTTT. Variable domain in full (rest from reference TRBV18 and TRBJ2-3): NAGVMQNPRHLVRRRGQEARLRCSPMKGHSHVYWYRQLPEEGLKFMVYLQKENIIDESGMPKERFSAEFPKEGPSILRIQQVVRGDSAAYFCASSPTVGDTQYFGPGTRLTVL.

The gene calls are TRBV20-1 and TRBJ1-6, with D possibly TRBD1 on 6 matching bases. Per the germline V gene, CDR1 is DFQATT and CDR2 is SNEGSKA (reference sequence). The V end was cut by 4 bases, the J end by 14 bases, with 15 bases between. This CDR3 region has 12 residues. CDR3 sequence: CSATRTELSLHF. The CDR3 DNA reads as TGCAGTGCTACCCGGACAGAGCTCTCCCTCCACTTT.

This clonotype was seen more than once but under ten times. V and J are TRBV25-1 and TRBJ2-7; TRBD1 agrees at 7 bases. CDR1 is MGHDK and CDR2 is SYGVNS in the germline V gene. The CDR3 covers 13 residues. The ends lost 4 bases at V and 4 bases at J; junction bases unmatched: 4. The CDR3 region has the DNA TGTGCCAGCAGTGTAGGGGGCGGATACGAGCAGTACTTC. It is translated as CASSVGGGYEQYF.

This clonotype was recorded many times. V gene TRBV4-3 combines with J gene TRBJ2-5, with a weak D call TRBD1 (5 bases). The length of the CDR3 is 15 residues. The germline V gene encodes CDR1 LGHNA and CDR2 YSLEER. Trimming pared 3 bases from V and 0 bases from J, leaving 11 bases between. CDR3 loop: CASSQVQENQETQYF. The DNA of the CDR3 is TGCGCCAGCAGCCAGGTACAGGAGAACCAAGAGACCCAGTACTTC.

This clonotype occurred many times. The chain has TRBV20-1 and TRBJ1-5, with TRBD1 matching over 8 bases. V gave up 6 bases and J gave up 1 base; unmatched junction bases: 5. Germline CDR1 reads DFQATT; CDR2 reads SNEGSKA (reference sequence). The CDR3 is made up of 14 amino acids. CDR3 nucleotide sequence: TGCAGTGCAGAGACAGGGGTCAGCAATCAGCCCCAGCATTTT. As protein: CSAETGVSNQPQHF.

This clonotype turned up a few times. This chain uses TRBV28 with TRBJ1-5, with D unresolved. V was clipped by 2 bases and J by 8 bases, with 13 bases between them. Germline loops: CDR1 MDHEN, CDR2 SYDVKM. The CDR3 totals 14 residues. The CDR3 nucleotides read TGTGCCAGCAGTTTAGGTTCAGGTATTAAGCCCCAGCATTTT. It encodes CASSLGSGIKPQHF.

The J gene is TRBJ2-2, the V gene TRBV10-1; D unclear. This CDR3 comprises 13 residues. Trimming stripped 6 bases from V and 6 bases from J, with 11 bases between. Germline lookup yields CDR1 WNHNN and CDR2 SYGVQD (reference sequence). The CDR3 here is CASSANRAGELFF. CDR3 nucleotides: TGCGCCAGCAGCGCGAATAGGGCCGGGGAGCTGTTTTTT.

CDR3 sequence reads: CAISERGQAPYEQYF. CDR3 bases: TGTGCCATCAGTGAACGTGGACAGGCCCCCTACGAGCAGTACTTC. V gene TRBV10-3 combines with J gene TRBJ2-7, with 7 bases fitting TRBD1. V trimming: 3 bases; J trimming: 2 bases; junction bases outside the gene matches: 7. The CDR3 is 15 residues long. Germline V gene sequence: CDR1 ENHRY, CDR2 SYGVKD.

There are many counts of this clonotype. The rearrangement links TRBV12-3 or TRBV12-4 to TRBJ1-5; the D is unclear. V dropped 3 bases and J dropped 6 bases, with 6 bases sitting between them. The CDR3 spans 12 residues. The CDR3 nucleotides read TGTGCCAGCAGTTTTTCCGGTCAGCCCCAGCATTTT. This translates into CASSFSGQPQHF.

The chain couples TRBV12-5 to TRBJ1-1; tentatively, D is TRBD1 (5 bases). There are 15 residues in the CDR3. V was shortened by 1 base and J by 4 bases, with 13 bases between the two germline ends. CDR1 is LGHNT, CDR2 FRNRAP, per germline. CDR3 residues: CASGLAQGWGTEAFF. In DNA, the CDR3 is TGTGCTAGTGGTTTGGCTCAGGGATGGGGCACTGAAGCTTTCTTT.

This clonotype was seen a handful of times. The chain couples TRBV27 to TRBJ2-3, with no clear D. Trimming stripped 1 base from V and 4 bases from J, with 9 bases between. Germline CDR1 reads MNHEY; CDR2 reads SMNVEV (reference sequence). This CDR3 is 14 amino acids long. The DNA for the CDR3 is TGTGCCAGCAGTTTATTGGGGATGCCAGATACGCAGTATTTT. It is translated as CASSLLGMPDTQYF.

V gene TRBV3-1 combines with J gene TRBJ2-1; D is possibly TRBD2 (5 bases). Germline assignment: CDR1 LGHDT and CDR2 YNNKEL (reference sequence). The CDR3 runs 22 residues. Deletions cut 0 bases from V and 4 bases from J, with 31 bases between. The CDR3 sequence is CASSQDSSGILERIQGYNEQFF. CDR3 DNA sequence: TGTGCCAGCAGCCAAGATTCTTCGGGGATCCTGGAGCGGATACAAGGTTACAATGAGCAGTTCTTC.

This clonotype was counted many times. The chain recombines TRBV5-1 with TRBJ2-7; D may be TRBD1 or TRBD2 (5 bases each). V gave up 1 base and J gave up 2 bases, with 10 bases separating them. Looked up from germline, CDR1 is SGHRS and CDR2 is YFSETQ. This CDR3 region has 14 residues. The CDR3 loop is CASSLRDGAYEQYF. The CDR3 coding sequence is TGCGCCAGCAGCTTGAGGGACGGAGCCTACGAGCAGTACTTC. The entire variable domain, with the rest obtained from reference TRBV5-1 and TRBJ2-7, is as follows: KAGVTQTPRYLIKTRGQQVTLSCSPISGHRSVSWYQQTPGQGLQFLFEYFSETQRNKGNFPGRFSGRQFSNSRSEMNVSTLELGDSALYLCASSLRDGAYEQYFGPGTRLTVT.

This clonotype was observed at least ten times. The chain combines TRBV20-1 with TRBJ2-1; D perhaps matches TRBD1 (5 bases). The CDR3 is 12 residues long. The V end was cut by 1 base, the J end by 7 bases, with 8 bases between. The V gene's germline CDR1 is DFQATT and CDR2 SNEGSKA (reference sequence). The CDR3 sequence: CSARAGINEQFF. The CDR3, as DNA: TGCAGTGCTAGAGCAGGGATAAATGAGCAGTTCTTC.

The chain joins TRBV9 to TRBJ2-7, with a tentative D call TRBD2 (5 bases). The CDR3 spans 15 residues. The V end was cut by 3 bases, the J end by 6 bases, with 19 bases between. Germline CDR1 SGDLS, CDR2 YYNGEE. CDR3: CASSATVGWAGEQYF. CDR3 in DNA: TGTGCCAGCAGCGCTACAGTGGGATGGGCGGGCGAGCAGTACTTC.